A single sample gave rise to the 15 T cell receptor beta chains below, sequenced in a study of cytomegalovirus exposure and HLA in healthy donors. This PCR relied on a set of 60 Vbeta primers and 13 Jbeta primers. Only in-frame clones appear in the TCRdb table, and some are missing; sequencing was by immunoSEQ multiplex PCR. Among 100,000 to 150,000 clones listed, 70% to 75% were seen once. Sequencing was carried out using PBMCs. The receptors were sampled from a male donor in good health and CMV-seronegative.

This clone was observed a handful of times. The chain uses TRBV19 and TRBJ2-1, with D unresolved. The V and J ends lost 6 bases and 3 bases respectively, with 9 bases between them. CDR3 length: 13 amino acids. CDR1 LNHDA and CDR2 SQIVND come from the germline V gene (reference sequence). The DNA for the CDR3 is TGTGCCAGTAGCTACTTCGGCTACAATGAGCAGTTCTTC. Translation: CASSYFGYNEQFF.

The chain couples TRBV30 to TRBJ1-3, with 8 nucleotides matching TRBD1. Unmatched junction bases numbered 10, after V lost 6 bases and J lost 0 bases. The CDR3 is 16 amino acids. Germline CDR1 GTSNPN, CDR2 SVGIG (reference sequence). DNA for the CDR3: TGTGCCTGCATCGCTTCGGGACAGGACTCTGGAAACACCATATATTTT. It codes for CACIASGQDSGNTIYF.

This clone has more than one count but fewer than ten. The rearrangement joins TRBV2 to TRBJ1-1; D remains ambiguous. In germline, CDR1 is SNHLY, CDR2 FYNNEI. The CDR3 is 12 residues long. The V end lost 9 bases, the J end lost 5 bases, and 13 bases lay between the germline ends. The CDR3 region has the DNA TGTGCCAGACGGGAGGACGGGACTGAAGCTTTCTTT. This translates into CARREDGTEAFF. Together with reference TRBV2 and TRBJ1-1, the CDR3 gives the full variable domain: EPEVTQTPSHQVTQMGQEVILRCVPISNHLYFYWYRQILGQKVEFLVSFYNNEISEKSEIFDDQFSVERPDGSNFTLKIRSTKLEDSAMYFCARREDGTEAFFGQGTRLTVV.

This rearrangement joins TRBV18 to TRBJ1-4, with D possibly being TRBD1 (5 bases). There are 13 residues in the CDR3. V gave up 3 bases and J gave up 4 bases, with 6 bases separating them. Germline assignment: CDR1 KGHSH and CDR2 LQKENI. CDR3 nucleotide sequence: TGTGCCAGCTCACCGGGACTTAATGAAAAACTGTTTTTT. This gives the protein CASSPGLNEKLFF. Full variable domain (missing parts from reference TRBV18 and TRBJ1-4): NAGVMQNPRHLVRRRGQEARLRCSPMKGHSHVYWYRQLPEEGLKFMVYLQKENIIDESGMPKERFSAEFPKEGPSILRIQQVVRGDSAAYFCASSPGLNEKLFFGSGTQLSVL.

The V and J genes are TRBV28 and TRBJ1-1; the match to TRBD1 covers 9 bases. The germline CDR1 and CDR2 sequences are MDHEN and SYDVKM. The length of the CDR3 is 12 residues. The V and J ends lost 7 bases and 8 bases, in that order; junction bases with no gene match: 5. CDR3 protein: CASKQGADEAFF. CDR3 sequence (DNA): TGTGCCAGCAAACAGGGGGCTGACGAAGCTTTCTTT.

V is TRBV10-3 and J is TRBJ2-3; 7 nucleotides line up with TRBD2. Per the germline V gene, CDR1 is ENHRY and CDR2 is SYGVKD. The CDR3 has 15 amino acids. V lost 8 bases, J lost 0 bases, and 8 bases stayed unmatched. The CDR3 spells CAISPSGASTDTQYF. The CDR3 DNA sequence: TGTGCCATCTCTCCCAGCGGGGCTAGCACAGATACGCAGTATTTT.

CDR3 DNA: TGTGCCAGCAGTTTAGGTAAGGGGACTGAAGCTTTCTTT. Protein product: CASSLGKGTEAFF. This rearrangement joins TRBV28 to TRBJ1-1; D is possibly TRBD1 (5 bases). CDR1 and CDR2 (germline): MDHEN, SYDVKM. Trimming removed 2 bases from V and 5 bases from J, with 9 bases in between. The CDR3 loop spans 13 amino acids.

V and J are TRBV4-3 and TRBJ2-1, with D possibly being TRBD2 (6 bases). Trimming took 0 bases from V and 7 from J, leaving 19 bases between them. This CDR3 has 17 amino acids. From germline, CDR1 is LGHNA and CDR2 YSLEER. CDR3 bases: TGCGCCAGCAGCCAAGATAACAGCCGGGAGCGAGGTAATGAGCAGTTCTTC. This translates into CASSQDNSRERGNEQFF.

The genes are TRBV27 and TRBJ2-3; 13 positions match TRBD2. Looked up from germline, CDR1 is MNHEY and CDR2 is SMNVEV (reference sequence). This CDR3 is 19 amino acids long. Trimming cost V 7 bases and J 6 bases; bases outside gene matches: 19. DNA of the CDR3: TGTGCCAGCACCATACGGGCGACTAGCGGGAGGTCCCATAAGGATACGCAGTATTTT. Amino acids: CASTIRATSGRSHKDTQYF.

The chain has TRBV19 and TRBJ2-3; the D gene is possibly TRBD1 (5 bases). With 3 bases removed from V and 0 bases from J, the gap between germline ends came to 10 bases. This CDR3 has 15 residues. Per germline, CDR1 LNHDA and CDR2 SQIVND (reference sequence). This chain's CDR3 is CASSIAGASTDTQYF. CDR3 in DNA: TGTGCCAGTAGTATCGCTGGGGCGAGCACAGATACGCAGTATTTT. The full variable domain, completed using reference TRBV19 and TRBJ2-3, is DGGITQSPKYLFRKEGQNVTLSCEQNLNHDAMYWYRQDPGQGLRLIYYSQIVNDFQKGDIAEGYSVSREKKESFPLTVTSAQKNPTAFYLCASSIAGASTDTQYFGPGTRLTVL.

J is TRBJ2-5 and V is TRBV4-2; perhaps TRBD2 as D (5 bases). V lost 1 base and J 4 bases, leaving 10 bases between the germline ends. This CDR3 is built from 14 residues. The V gene's germline CDR1 is LGHNA and CDR2 YNFKEQ. Here the CDR3 reads CASSQGGVGETQYF. The DNA of the CDR3 is TGTGCCAGCAGCCAAGGGGGAGTTGGAGAGACCCAGTACTTC.

The chain links TRBV29-1 to TRBJ2-1, with D tentatively TRBD2 (6 bases). Germline V gene sequence: CDR1 SQVTM, CDR2 ANQGSEA. The CDR3 consists of 16 residues. V dropped 6 bases and J dropped 0 bases, with 18 bases sitting between them. The CDR3 coding sequence is TGCAGCGTCGCGGGGATAAGGGGCCCCTCCTACAATGAGCAGTTCTTC. Protein: CSVAGIRGPSYNEQFF.

The genes are TRBV9 and TRBJ1-4; D is perhaps TRBD1 (5 bases). This CDR3 is 14 amino acids long. Germline CDR1 is SGDLS and CDR2 is YYNGEE. V was pared by 4 bases and J by 8 bases, with 15 bases between. The CDR3 sequence: CASSQGGVNEKLFF. In nucleotides, the CDR3 is TGTGCCAGCAGCCAGGGAGGGGTTAACGAAAAACTGTTTTTT. The complete variable domain, with remaining parts taken from reference TRBV9 and TRBJ1-4, reads DSGVTQTPKHLITATGQRVTLRCSPRSGDLSVYWYQQSLDQGLQFLIQYYNGEERAKGNILERFSAQQFPDLHSELNLSSLELGDSALYFCASSQGGVNEKLFFGSGTQLSVL.

V is TRBV7-2 and J is TRBJ2-5; maybe TRBD2 (6 bases). This CDR3 has 15 amino acids. Between the trimmed V and J ends, which lost 5 bases and 3 bases, there was a span of 16 bases. CDR1 and CDR2 from the germline V gene are SGHTA and FQGNSA. For the CDR3, the DNA is TGTGCCAGCAGCAGCCAGTGGGGCGGGAAAGAGACCCAGTACTTC. This sequence encodes CASSSQWGGKETQYF.

V gene TRBV30 combines with J gene TRBJ1-2; 9 bases fit TRBD1. After removal of 3 bases from V and 2 bases from J, the junction contained 4 bases not matched to a gene. Germline CDR1 reads GTSNPN; CDR2 reads SVGIG (reference sequence). The CDR3 runs 14 residues. The CDR3 is CAWRGTGRNYGYTF. CDR3 nucleotides: TGTGCCTGGAGGGGGACAGGGAGAAACTATGGCTACACCTTC.